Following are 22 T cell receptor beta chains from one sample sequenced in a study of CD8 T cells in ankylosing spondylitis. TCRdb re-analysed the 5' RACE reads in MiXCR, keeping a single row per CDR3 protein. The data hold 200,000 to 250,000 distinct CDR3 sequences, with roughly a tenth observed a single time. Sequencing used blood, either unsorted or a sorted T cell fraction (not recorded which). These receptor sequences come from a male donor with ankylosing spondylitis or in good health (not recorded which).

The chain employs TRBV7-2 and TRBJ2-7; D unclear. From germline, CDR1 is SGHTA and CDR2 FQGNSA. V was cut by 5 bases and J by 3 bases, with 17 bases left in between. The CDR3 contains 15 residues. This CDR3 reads CASSDLEFVFYEQYF. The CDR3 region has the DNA TGTGCCAGCAGCGATCTAGAATTTGTCTTCTACGAGCAGTACTTC. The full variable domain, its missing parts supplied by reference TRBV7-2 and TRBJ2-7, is GAGVSQSPSNKVTEKGKDVELRCDPISGHTALYWYRQSLGQGLEFLIYFQGNSAPDKSGLPSDRFSAERTGGSVSTLTIQRTQQEDSAVYLCASSDLEFVFYEQYFGPGTRLTVT.

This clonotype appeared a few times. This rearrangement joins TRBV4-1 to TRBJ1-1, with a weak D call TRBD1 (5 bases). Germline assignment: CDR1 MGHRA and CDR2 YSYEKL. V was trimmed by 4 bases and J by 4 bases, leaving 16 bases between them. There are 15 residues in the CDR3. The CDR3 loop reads CASSRHPQGSTEAFF. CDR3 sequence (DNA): TGCGCCAGCAGCCGTCATCCGCAGGGAAGCACTGAAGCTTTCTTT.

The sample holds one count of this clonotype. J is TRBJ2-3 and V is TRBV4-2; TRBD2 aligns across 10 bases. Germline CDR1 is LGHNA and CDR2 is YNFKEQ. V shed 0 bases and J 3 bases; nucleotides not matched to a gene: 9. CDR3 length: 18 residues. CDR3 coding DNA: TGTGCCAGCAGCCAAGATGCAGCGGGAGGGCCCTCGACAGATACGCAGTATTTT. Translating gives CASSQDAAGGPSTDTQYF.

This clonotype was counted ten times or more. CDR3 residues: CASSSLAYYEQYF. DNA of the CDR3: TGCGCCAGCAGCAGCCTTGCCTATTACGAGCAGTACTTC. V and J are TRBV4-1 and TRBJ2-7, with D unresolved. The CDR3 runs 13 residues. Germline CDR1 is MGHRA and CDR2 is YSYEKL. Trimming left V 5 bases short and J 4 bases short, with 12 bases between.

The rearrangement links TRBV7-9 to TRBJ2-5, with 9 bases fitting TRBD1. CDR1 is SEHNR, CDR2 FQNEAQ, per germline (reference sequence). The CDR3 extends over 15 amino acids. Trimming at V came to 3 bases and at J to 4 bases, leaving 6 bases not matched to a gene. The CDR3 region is CASSFPGQGGETQYF. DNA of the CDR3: TGTGCCAGCAGCTTCCCGGGACAGGGTGGAGAGACCCAGTACTTC.

CDR3 nucleotide sequence: TGTGCCATCAGTGGAGACACCGGGGAGCTGTTTTTT. Translating gives CAISGDTGELFF. The chain carries TRBV10-3 and TRBJ2-2; no clear D gene. Germline CDR1 is ENHRY and CDR2 is SYGVKD. This CDR3 region has 12 residues. Deletions cut 4 bases from V and 3 bases from J, with 3 bases between.

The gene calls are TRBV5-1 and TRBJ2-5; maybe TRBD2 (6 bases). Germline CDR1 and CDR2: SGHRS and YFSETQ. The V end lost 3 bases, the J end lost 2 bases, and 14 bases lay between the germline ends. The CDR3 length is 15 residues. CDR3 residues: CASSWGDGPQETQYF. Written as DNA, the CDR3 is TGCGCCAGCAGCTGGGGGGACGGACCTCAAGAGACCCAGTACTTC.

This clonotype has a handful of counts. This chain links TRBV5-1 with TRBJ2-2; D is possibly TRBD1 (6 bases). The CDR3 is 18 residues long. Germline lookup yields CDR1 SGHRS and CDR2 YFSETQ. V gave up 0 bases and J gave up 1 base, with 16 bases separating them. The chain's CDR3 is CASSLGPRTEGNTGELFF. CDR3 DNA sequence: TGCGCCAGCAGCTTGGGTCCTAGGACAGAAGGGAACACCGGGGAGCTGTTTTTT.

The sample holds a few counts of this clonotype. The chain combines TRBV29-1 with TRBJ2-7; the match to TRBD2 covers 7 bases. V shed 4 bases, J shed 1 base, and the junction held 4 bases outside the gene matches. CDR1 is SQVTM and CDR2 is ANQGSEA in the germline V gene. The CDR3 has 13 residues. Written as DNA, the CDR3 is TGCAGCGTTGTTCGGGGGGATTCCTACGAGCAGTACTTC. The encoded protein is CSVVRGDSYEQYF.

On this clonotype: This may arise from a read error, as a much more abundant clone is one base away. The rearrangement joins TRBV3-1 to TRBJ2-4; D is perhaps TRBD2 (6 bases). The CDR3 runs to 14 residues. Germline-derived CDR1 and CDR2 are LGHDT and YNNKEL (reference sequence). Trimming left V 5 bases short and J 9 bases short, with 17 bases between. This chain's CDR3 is CASSIQEEGRIQYF. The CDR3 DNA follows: TGTGCCAGCAGCATCCAGGAGGAGGGACGCATTCAGTACTTC.

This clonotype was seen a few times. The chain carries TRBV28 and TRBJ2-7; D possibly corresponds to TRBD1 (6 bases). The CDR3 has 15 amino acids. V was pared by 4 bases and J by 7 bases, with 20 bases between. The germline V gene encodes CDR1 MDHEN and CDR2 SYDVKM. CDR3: CASSSDRTPGAEQYF. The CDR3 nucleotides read TGTGCCAGCAGTTCCGATCGGACTCCAGGGGCGGAGCAGTACTTC.

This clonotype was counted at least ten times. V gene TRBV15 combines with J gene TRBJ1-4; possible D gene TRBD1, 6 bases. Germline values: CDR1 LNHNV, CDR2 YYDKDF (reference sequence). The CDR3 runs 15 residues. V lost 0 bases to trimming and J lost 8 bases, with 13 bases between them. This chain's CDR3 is CATSRDTGNYEKLFF. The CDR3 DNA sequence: TGTGCCACCAGCAGAGATACAGGGAACTACGAAAAACTGTTTTTT.

The CDR3 DNA follows: TGTGCCAGCAGTTTTTCAGATGGCTCACCCCTCCACTTT. Its translation is CASSFSDGSPLHF. This chain joins TRBV27 and TRBJ1-6; no reliable D call. The CDR3 runs 13 residues. V lost 3 bases and J 10 bases, leaving 10 bases between the germline ends. Germline CDR1 MNHEY, CDR2 SMNVEV (reference sequence).

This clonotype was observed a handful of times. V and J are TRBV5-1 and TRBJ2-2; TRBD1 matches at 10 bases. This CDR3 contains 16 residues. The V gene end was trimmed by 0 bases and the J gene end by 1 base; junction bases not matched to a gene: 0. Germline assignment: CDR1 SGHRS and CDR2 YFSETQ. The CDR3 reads CASSLGDRGNTGELFF. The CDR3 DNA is TGCGCCAGCAGCTTGGGGGACAGGGGGAACACCGGGGAGCTGTTTTTT.

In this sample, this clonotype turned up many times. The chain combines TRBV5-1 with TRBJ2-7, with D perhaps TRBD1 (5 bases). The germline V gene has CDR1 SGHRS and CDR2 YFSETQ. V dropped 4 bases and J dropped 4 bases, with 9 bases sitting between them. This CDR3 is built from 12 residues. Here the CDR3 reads CASSAQGYEQYF. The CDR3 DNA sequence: TGCGCCAGCAGCGCGCAGGGTTACGAGCAGTACTTC. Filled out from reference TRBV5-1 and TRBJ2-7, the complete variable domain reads KAGVTQTPRYLIKTRGQQVTLSCSPISGHRSVSWYQQTPGQGLQFLFEYFSETQRNKGNFPGRFSGRQFSNSRSEMNVSTLELGDSALYLCASSAQGYEQYFGPGTRLTVT.

For the CDR3, the DNA is TGTGCCAGCAGCTCCAGGACAGGGGGGAACACTGAAGCTTTCTTT. Encoded protein: CASSSRTGGNTEAFF. V and J are TRBV3-1 and TRBJ1-1; 10 bases map to TRBD1. Per germline, CDR1 LGHDT and CDR2 YNNKEL (reference sequence). The CDR3 extends over 15 amino acids. V lost 5 bases to trimming and J lost 1 base; unmatched junction nucleotides: 4. Full variable domain (outside the CDR3, taken from reference TRBV3-1 and TRBJ1-1): DTAVSQTPKYLVTQMGNDKSIKCEQNLGHDTMYWYKQDSKKFLKIMFSYNNKELIINETVPNRFSPKSPDKAHLNLHINSLELGDSAVYFCASSSRTGGNTEAFFGQGTRLTVV.

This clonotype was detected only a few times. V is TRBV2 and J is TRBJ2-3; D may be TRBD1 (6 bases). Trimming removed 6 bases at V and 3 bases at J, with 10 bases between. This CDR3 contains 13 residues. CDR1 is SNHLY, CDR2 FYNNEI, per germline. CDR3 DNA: TGTGCCAGCAGGGACAGCAGTACAGATACGCAGTATTTT. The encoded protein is CASRDSSTDTQYF.

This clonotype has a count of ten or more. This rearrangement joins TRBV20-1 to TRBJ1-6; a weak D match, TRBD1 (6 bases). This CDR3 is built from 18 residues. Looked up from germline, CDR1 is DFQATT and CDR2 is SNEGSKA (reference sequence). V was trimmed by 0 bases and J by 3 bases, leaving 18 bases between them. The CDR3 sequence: CSARDRGGKDSYNSPLHF. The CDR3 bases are TGCAGTGCTAGAGATCGGGGGGGTAAGGACAGCTATAATTCACCCCTCCACTTT.

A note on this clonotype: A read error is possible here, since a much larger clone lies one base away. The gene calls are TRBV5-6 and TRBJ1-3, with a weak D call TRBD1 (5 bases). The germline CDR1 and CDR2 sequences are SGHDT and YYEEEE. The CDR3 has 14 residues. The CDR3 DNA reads TGTGCCATCAGCCCCCGGGGGATTGGAAACACCATATATTTT. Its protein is CAISPRGIGNTIYF.

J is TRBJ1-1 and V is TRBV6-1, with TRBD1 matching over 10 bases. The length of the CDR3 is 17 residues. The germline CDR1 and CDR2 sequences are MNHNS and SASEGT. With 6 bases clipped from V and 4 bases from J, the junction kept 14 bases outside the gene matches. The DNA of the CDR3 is TGTGCCAGCAGGAGAATAAGGACAGGGGGGCAGGGCACTGAAGCTTTCTTT. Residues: CASRRIRTGGQGTEAFF.

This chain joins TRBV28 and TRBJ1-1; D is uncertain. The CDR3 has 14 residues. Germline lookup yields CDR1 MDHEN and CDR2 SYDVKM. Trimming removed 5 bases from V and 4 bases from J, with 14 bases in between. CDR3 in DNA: TGTGCCAGCAGTCCCGGGGTGGGAATCACTGAAGCTTTCTTT. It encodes CASSPGVGITEAFF.

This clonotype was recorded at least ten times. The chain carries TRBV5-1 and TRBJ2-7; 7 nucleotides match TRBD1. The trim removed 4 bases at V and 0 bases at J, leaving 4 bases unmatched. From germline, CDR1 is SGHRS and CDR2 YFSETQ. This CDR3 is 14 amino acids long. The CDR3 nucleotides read TGCGCCAGCAGCCCCGGGACAGACTCCTACGAGCAGTACTTC. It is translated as CASSPGTDSYEQYF. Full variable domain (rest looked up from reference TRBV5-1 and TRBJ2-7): KAGVTQTPRYLIKTRGQQVTLSCSPISGHRSVSWYQQTPGQGLQFLFEYFSETQRNKGNFPGRFSGRQFSNSRSEMNVSTLELGDSALYLCASSPGTDSYEQYFGPGTRLTVT.